The clone carrying this TCR beta chain was seen repeatedly, ten times or more. Its antigen is not identified. The sample belongs to a study of molecular identifiers for immune sequencing clone quantification. Overall study findings and caveats: Because of identical TCR molecules sharing a barcode, sizes of highly expanded clones could be underestimated. Spiked Jurkat TCR RNA from one cell was reportedly detectable among about a million naive cells.

V was cut by 2 bases and J by 8 bases, with 10 bases left in between. Germline assignment: CDR1 MNHEY and CDR2 SMNVEV (reference sequence). CDR3 size: 13 residues. TCRdb independently ran MiXCR on the PCR reads; one entry per CDR3 protein. The sample holds approximately 500,000 distinct CDR3 sequences, under 30% seen once. The sample comprised naive CD8+ T cells from blood, with Jurkat cell RNA spiked in. Sample subset: FACS-sorted CD8+CD4-CCR7+CD45RA+ naive T cells. The V gene is TRBV27, the J gene TRBJ2-4; D ambiguous. The receptor comes from a human donor in good health. Some libraries in this study had Jurkat cell RNA spiked in. CDR3 nucleotide sequence: TGTGCCAGCAGTTTACCCCGGCCCGACATTCAGTACTTC. Protein: CASSLPRPDIQYF.